Listed below are T cell receptor beta chains from one sample, sequenced in a study of lymphopenia after photon versus proton radiotherapy. Profiling relied on immunoSEQ multiplex PCR, and the TCRdb table lists in-frame clones only, not all of them. The sample contains some 30,000 clones, roughly 89% of which appear only once. This material consisted of peripheral blood, taken from a patient treated with proton-based radiotherapy. Receptors originate from a woman aged 55 to 70 with cholangiocarcinoma. Some clones in this sample may be carry-over from other donors' samples. Both conserved end residues are part of each CDR3. The order of the fields is D gene, clone size, J gene, V gene, CDR3 protein, CDR3 DNA. A D gene is named only where the DNA matches it firmly. Size tells how often a clone was seen (once, few, many) or the class of an expanded clone, and some rows leave it out.

>.|once|TRBJ1-1|TRBV6-1
CASSDIGRDTEAFF
TGTGCCAGCAGTGATATAGGGAGGGACACTGAAGCTTTCTTT
>.|once|TRBJ1-5|TRBV7-4
CASSLGYQRYMPPQHF
TGTGCCAGCAGCTTAGGCTATCAAAGGTATATGCCGCCCCAGCATTTT
>TRBD2|.|TRBJ2-5|TRBV11-2
CASSAGGRIETQYF
TGTGCCAGCAGCGCCGGGGGGAGAATCGAGACCCAGTACTTC
>.|.|TRBJ1-3|TRBV6-1
CAAAGGSLSGNTIYF
TGTGCAGCGGCCGGGGGCTCTCTCTCTGGAAACACCATATATTTT
>TRBD1|.|TRBJ1-5|TRBV2
CASTEGDRGQESNQPQHF
TGTGCCAGCACCGAAGGGGACAGGGGGCAGGAAAGCAATCAGCCCCAGCATTTT
>TRBD1|.|TRBJ2-2|TRBV19
CASISGTGGTGELFF
TGTGCCAGTATCTCCGGGACAGGGGGCACCGGGGAGCTGTTTTTT
>TRBD2|.|TRBJ2-5|TRBV7-2
CASSLAGETQYF
TGTGCCAGCAGCCTAGCGGGGGAGACCCAGTACTTC
>.|.|TRBJ1-2|TRBV6-4
CASSFTGSHGKTYGF
TGTGCCAGCAGTTTTACTGGCTCACACGGAAAGACCTATGGCTTC
>.|few|TRBJ1-1|TRBV14
CASSQQGNTEAFF
TGTGCCAGCAGCCAACAGGGGAACACTGAAGCTTTCTTT
>.|.|TRBJ2-7|TRBV15
CATSRDPGATYEQYF
TGTGCCACCAGCAGAGATCCAGGGGCGACCTACGAGCAGTACTTC
>TRBD1|.|TRBJ1-1|TRBV6-6
CASDRGANTEAFF
TGTGCCAGTGACAGGGGGGCTAACACTGAAGCTTTCTTT
>TRBD1|.|TRBJ2-1|TRBV5-6
CASSKTGGPTSVNEQFF
TGTGCCAGCAGCAAGACAGGGGGCCCTACCTCCGTCAATGAGCAGTTCTTC
>.|.|TRBJ1-1|TRBV10-3
CAIRKDRSNTEAFF
TGTGCCATCAGAAAAGACAGGTCGAACACTGAAGCTTTCTTT
>TRBD1|.|TRBJ2-7|TRBV7-8
CASSVDRDGEQYF
TGTGCCAGCAGCGTTGACAGGGATGGCGAGCAGTACTTC
>.|.|TRBJ2-7|TRBV6-6
CASSPSTGYEQYF
TGTGCCAGCAGTCCCTCCACGGGGTACGAGCAGTACTTC
>TRBD2|.|TRBJ2-3|TRBV29-1
CSVEASGSTDTQYF
TGCAGCGTTGAGGCTAGCGGGAGCACAGATACGCAGTATTTT
>TRBD1|.|TRBJ1-2|TRBV5-6
CASSLRQGHTF
TGTGCCAGCAGCTTGCGACAGGGACACACCTTC
>.|.|TRBJ1-5|TRBV15
CATSRDVKPQHF
TGTGCCACCAGCAGAGACGTCAAGCCCCAGCATTTT
>.|.|TRBJ2-5|TRBV7-9
CASTQRGGVQETQYF
TGTGCCAGCACCCAACGAGGGGGGGTCCAAGAGACCCAGTACTTC
>TRBD2|.|TRBJ2-1|TRBV7-3
CASSPRGANEQFF
TGTGCCAGCAGCCCGCGGGGGGCAAATGAGCAGTTCTTC
>.|once|TRBJ1-1|TRBV6-5
CASCPPGLNTEAFF
TGTGCCAGCTGCCCCCCGGGGTTGAACACTGAAGCTTTCTTT
>.|.|TRBJ2-1|TRBV18
CASSPSVYEYNEQFF
TGTGCCAGCTCACCGTCTGTTTACGAATACAATGAGCAGTTCTTC
>TRBD2|.|TRBJ2-3|TRBV30
CAWSPGTSWGDSQYF
TGTGCCTGGAGTCCCGGGACTAGCTGGGGGGATTCGCAGTATTTT
>.|.|TRBJ1-1|TRBV11-2
CASSFSGNTEAFF
TGTGCCAGCAGCTTCTCAGGGAACACTGAAGCTTTCTTT
>.|.|TRBJ1-4|TRBV7-2
CASSPGGKLFF
TGTGCCAGCAGCCCCGGGGGGAAACTGTTTTTT
>.|.|TRBJ2-3|TRBV19
CASSGSTDTQYF
TGTGCCAGTAGCGGGAGTACAGATACGCAGTATTTT
>.|.|TRBJ1-1|TRBV15
CATSGGLETEAFF
TGTGCCACCTCCGGGGGGCTGGAGACTGAAGCTTTCTTT
>.|.|TRBJ2-2|TRBV6-1
CASSERYSTGELFF
TGTGCCAGCAGTGAACGTTACTCCACCGGGGAGCTGTTTTTT
>.|.|TRBJ2-1|TRBV14
CASSQEIEASYNEQFF
TGTGCCAGCAGCCAAGAAATAGAAGCGTCCTACAATGAGCAGTTCTTC
>.|.|TRBJ2-7|TRBV25-1
CASSGPAAYEQYF
TGTGCCAGCAGTGGGCCGGCCGCCTACGAGCAGTACTTC
>.|.|TRBJ2-5|TRBV6-1
CASNSDRKTQYF
TGTGCCAGCAATTCAGATAGGAAGACCCAGTACTTC
>.|.|TRBJ1-1|TRBV4-3
CASSLKSQGHTEAFF
TGCGCCAGCAGCCTAAAATCACAGGGTCACACTGAAGCTTTCTTT
>TRBD2|.|TRBJ2-3|TRBV11-2
CASSPTSGVRYF
TGTGCCAGCAGCCCCACTAGCGGGGTTCGGTATTTT
>.|.|TRBJ1-1|TRBV30
CAWSPGVGTEAFF
TGTGCCTGGAGCCCAGGGGTAGGTACTGAAGCTTTCTTT
>TRBD1|.|TRBJ2-5|TRBV11-3
CASSQTGVETQYF
TGTGCCAGCAGCCAGACAGGGGTGGAGACCCAGTACTTC
>.|.|TRBJ2-3|TRBV9
CASSPVTDTQYF
TGTGCCAGCAGCCCCGTGACAGATACGCAGTATTTT
>.|.|TRBJ2-1|TRBV4-3
CASSQGPAVSSYNEQFF
TGCGCCAGCAGCCAAGGCCCAGCGGTGAGCTCCTACAATGAGCAGTTCTTC
>TRBD1|once|TRBJ1-4|TRBV5-4
CASSLPDRGGEKLFF
TGTGCCAGCAGCTTACCGGACAGGGGCGGCGAAAAACTGTTTTTT
>.|.|TRBJ1-6|TRBV4-1
CASSQGRPVGVNSPLHF
TGCGCCAGCAGCCAAGGTAGACCGGTGGGTGTTAATTCACCCCTCCACTTT
>.|once|TRBJ1-1|TRBV7-6
CASSSEGGGRTEAFF
TGTGCCAGCAGCTCGGAAGGGGGGGGCAGGACTGAAGCTTTCTTT
>.|few|TRBJ2-5|TRBV15
CATSRGRFKETQYF
TGTGCCACCAGCAGAGGCCGGTTTAAAGAGACCCAGTACTTC
>TRBD2|.|TRBJ2-1|TRBV7-6
CASSGSNEQFF
TGCGCCAGCAGCGGGAGCAATGAGCAGTTCTTC
>.|.|TRBJ2-2|TRBV4-3
CASSPQPGELFF
TGCGCCAGCAGCCCTCAACCCGGGGAGCTGTTTTTT
>.|few|TRBJ2-7|TRBV7-9
CASSPRSGEQYF
TGTGCCAGCAGCCCACGGTCGGGCGAGCAGTACTTC
>TRBD2|.|TRBJ2-1|TRBV7-3
CASSLGGWTSANNEQFF
TGTGCCAGCAGCTTAGGTGGTTGGACTAGCGCGAACAATGAGCAGTTCTTC
>.|once|TRBJ2-3|TRBV18
CASSPRGLSTDTQYF
TGTGCCAGCTCACCCCGCGGACTAAGCACAGATACGCAGTATTTT